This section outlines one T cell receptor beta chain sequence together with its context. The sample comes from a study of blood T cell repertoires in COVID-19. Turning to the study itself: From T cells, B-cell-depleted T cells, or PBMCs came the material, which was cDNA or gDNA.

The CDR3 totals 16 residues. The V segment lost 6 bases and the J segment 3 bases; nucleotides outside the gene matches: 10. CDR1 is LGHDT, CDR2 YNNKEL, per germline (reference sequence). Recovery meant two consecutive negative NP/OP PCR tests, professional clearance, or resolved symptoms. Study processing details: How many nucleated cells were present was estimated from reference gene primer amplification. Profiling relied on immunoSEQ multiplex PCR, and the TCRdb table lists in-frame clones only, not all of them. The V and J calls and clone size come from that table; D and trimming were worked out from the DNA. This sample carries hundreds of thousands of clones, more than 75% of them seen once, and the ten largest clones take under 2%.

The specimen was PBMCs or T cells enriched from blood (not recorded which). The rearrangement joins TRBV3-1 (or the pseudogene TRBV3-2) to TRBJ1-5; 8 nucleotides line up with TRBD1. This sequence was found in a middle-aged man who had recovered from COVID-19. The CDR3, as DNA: TGTGCCAGCAGTGATTCGGGACAGGCCTCCAATCAGCCCCAGCATTTT. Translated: CASSDSGQASNQPQHF.